This T cell receptor (beta chain) was sequenced for a study of monozygotic twins with inflammatory bowel disease. General study points: Reduced clonotype sharing with other individuals was observed in IBD patients relative to healthy twins, especially with disease activity. IBD patients had lower TCRbeta diversity (inverse Simpson) than healthy co-twins.

Comment on this clonotype: The antigen remains undetermined.

TCRdb reprocessed the 5' RACE reads, with one entry per CDR3 protein and no DNA. The sample is made up of some 150,000 distinct CDR3 sequences, and the top ten hold 2.4% of it. Germline CDR1 and CDR2: LGHNT and FRNRAP. CDR3 length: 12 residues. This TCR was recovered from a human donor with ulcerative colitis or Crohn's disease, or a healthy co-twin of an affected twin (not recorded which). The sequenced sample was blood. This rearrangement joins TRBV12-5 to TRBJ1-5. CDR3 sequence reads: CASGFSYQPQHF.